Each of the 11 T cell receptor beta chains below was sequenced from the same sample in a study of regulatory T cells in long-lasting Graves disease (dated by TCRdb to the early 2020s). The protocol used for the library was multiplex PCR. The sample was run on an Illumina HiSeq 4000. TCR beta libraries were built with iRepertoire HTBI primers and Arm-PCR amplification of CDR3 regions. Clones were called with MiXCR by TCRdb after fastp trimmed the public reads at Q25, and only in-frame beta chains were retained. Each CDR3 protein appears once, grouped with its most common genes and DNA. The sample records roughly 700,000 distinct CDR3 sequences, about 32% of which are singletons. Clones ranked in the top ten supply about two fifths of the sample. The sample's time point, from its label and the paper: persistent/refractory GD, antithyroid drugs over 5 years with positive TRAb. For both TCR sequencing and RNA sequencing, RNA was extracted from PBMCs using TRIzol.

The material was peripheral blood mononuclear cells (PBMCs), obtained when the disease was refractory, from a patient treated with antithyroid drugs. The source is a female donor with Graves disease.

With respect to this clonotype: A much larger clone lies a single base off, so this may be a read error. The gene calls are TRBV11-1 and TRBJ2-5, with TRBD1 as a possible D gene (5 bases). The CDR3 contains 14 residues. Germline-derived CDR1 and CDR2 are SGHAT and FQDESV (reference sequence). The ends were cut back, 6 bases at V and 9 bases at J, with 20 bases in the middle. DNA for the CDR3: TGTGCCAGCAGTCTCGAAATCAGGGATGAGGCCCAGTACTTC. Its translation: CASSLEIRDEAQYF.

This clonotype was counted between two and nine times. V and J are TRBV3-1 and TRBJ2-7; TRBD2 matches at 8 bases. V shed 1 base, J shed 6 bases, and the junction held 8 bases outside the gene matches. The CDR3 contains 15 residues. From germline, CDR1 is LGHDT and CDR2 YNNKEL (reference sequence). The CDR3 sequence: CASSQGLASRVEQYF. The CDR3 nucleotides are TGTGCCAGCAGCCAAGGACTAGCGTCGCGAGTCGAGCAGTACTTC.

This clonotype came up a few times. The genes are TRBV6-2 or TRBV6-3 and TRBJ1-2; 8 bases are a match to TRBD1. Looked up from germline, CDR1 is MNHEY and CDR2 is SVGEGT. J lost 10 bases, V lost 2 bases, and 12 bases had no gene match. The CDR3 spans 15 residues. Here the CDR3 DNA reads TGTGCCAGCAGTTACATTGGACAGGGAAAAGGAGTCTACACCTTC. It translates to CASSYIGQGKGVYTF.

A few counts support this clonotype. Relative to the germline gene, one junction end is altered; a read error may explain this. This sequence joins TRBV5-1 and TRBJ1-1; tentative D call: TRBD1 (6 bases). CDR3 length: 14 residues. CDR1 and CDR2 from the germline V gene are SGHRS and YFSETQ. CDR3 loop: CASSDGTQNTEAFF. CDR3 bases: TGTGCCAGCAGCGACGGGACACAGAACACTGAAGCTTTCTTT.

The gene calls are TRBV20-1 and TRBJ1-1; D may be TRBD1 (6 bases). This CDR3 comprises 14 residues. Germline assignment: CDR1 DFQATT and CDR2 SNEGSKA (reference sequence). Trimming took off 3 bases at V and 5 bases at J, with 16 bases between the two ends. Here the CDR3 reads CSASYGGGYTEAFF. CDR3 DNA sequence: TGCAGTGCTAGTTACGGAGGGGGATATACTGAAGCTTTCTTT.

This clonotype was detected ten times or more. CDR3 sequence reads: CASKRQGDYGYTF. The CDR3 coding sequence is TGTGCCAGCAAACGGCAGGGGGACTATGGCTACACCTTC. The chain links TRBV28 to TRBJ1-2; the match to TRBD1 covers 7 bases. The germline CDR1 and CDR2 sequences are MDHEN and SYDVKM. The V segment lost 7 bases and the J segment 3 bases; nucleotides outside the gene matches: 5. The CDR3 runs to 13 residues.

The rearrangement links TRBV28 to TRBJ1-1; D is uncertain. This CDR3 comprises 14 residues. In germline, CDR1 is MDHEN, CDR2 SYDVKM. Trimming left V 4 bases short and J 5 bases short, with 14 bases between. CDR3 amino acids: CASSYSAGGTEAFF. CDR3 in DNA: TGTGCCAGCAGTTACTCGGCGGGCGGTACTGAAGCTTTCTTT.

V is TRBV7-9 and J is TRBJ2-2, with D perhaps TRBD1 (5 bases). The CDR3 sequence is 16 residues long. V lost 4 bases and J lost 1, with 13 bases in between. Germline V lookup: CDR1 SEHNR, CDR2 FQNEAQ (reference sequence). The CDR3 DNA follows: TGTGCCAGCAGCTCTAAGTCAGGGTTGAACACCGGGGAGCTGTTTTTT. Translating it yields CASSSKSGLNTGELFF.

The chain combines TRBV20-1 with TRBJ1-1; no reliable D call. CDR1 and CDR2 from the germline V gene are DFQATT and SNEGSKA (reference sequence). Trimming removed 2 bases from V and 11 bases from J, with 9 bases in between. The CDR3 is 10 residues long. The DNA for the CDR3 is TGCAGTGCTAGACTTGGCGGCGCTTTCTTT. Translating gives CSARLGGAFF.

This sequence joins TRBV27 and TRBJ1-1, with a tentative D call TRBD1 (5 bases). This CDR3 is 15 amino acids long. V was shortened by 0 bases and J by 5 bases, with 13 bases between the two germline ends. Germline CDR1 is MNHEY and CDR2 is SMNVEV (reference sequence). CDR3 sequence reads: CASSLSRLRGTEAFF. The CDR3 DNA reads TGTGCCAGCAGTTTATCTCGGCTTCGGGGGACTGAAGCTTTCTTT.

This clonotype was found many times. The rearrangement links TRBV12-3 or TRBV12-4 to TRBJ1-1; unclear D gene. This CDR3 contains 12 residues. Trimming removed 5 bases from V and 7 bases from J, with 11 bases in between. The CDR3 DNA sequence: TGTGCCAGCAGTGCCCGACAAAGTGAAGCTTTCTTT. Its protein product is CASSARQSEAFF.